The TCR beta chain described here comes from a study of regulatory T cells in long-lasting Graves disease. Libraries of TCR beta came from iRepertoire HTBI primers plus Arm-PCR of CDR3 regions. TCRdb redid the calling of the multiplex PCR reads with MiXCR, one entry per CDR3 protein. Of roughly 410,000 distinct CDR3 sequences in the sample, 15% were seen once. As regards this clonotype: What it binds is not known.

This sample's time point: newly diagnosed GD, antithyroid drugs for less than 3 months. RNA extracted from PBMCs served as the sequencing template. Study conclusions and caveats: With persistent disease, TRBV28, TRBJ1-2 and TRBJ2-5 were the favored segments.

The ends lost 4 bases at V and 2 bases at J; junction bases unmatched: 6. Germline values: CDR1 SQVTM, CDR2 ANQGSEA. The CDR3 extends over 15 amino acids. These same data were also listed under a study on T cells in Graves' hyperthyroidism and ophthalmopathy. Per that study: Most clonotypes expanded in thyroid above 0.001 were likewise present in blood.

This receptor was taken from a woman aged 40-49 years with Graves disease. The chain recombines TRBV29-1 with TRBJ2-1; 9 nucleotides agree with TRBD2. The sample here was peripheral blood mononuclear cells (PBMCs), taken at new diagnosis, from a patient treated with antithyroid drugs. DNA for the CDR3: TGCAGCGTTGTTGGCAGCGGGAGGCCCTACAATGAGCAGTTCTTC. This encodes CSVVGSGRPYNEQFF.